The rows below give T cell receptor beta chains drawn from one sample of a study of cytomegalovirus exposure and HLA in healthy donors. Clones were sequenced by immunoSEQ multiplex PCR, and TCRdb holds only the in-frame ones, with some missing. This table has about 150,000 clones, 82% appearing once. Sequencing input: PBMCs. The source is a woman aged 50 to 65 in good health and CMV-seropositive. CDR3s include the opening cysteine and the closing phenylalanine or tryptophan. D genes are given only for firm matches. Clone size is stated in some rows and not others, as once, few, many or a class when expanded.

few,TRBD1,TRBJ2-7,TRBV4-3,TGCGCCAGCAGCCTAAGTGACAGGGGGTACGAGCAGTACTTC,CASSLSDRGYEQYF
.,.,TRBJ2-2,TRBV30,TGTGCCGTAAACCACGACAGACATGCCGGGGAGCTGTTTTTT,CAVNHDRHAGELFF
.,TRBD1,TRBJ2-7,TRBV9,TGTGCCAGCAGCCCCCGACAGGGAAGCTCCTACGAGCAGTACTTC,CASSPRQGSSYEQYF
.,.,TRBJ2-7,TRBV5-1,TGCGCCAGCAGCTTGGGTACAGAGAAGATCGAGCAGTACTTC,CASSLGTEKIEQYF
.,.,TRBJ2-3,TRBV5-1,TGCGCCAGCAGCTTGGGTGAGCGGACAGATACGCAGTATTTT,CASSLGERTDTQYF
.,.,TRBJ1-6,TRBV25-1,TGTGCCAGCAGTCAGAGAGGACCCCTCCACTTT,CASSQRGPLHF
.,.,TRBJ1-3,TRBV11-2,TGTGCCAGCAGCCTAGAGTCGGGAAACACCATATATTTT,CASSLESGNTIYF
.,.,TRBJ2-2,TRBV9,TGTGCCAGCAGCATCTCGGGGGACGGGGAGCTGTTTTTT,CASSISGDGELFF
.,.,TRBJ2-4,TRBV29-1,TGCAGCGTTGAGGGGGGGCGAAACATTCAGTACTTC,CSVEGGRNIQYF
.,.,TRBJ2-3,TRBV19,TGTGCCACCAGCTACCCACGCGGGTCTAGCACAGATACGCAGTATTTT,CATSYPRGSSTDTQYF
.,.,TRBJ2-2,TRBV10-3,TGTGCCATCAGCCCTTATACAGAAACCGGGGAGCTGTTTTTT,CAISPYTETGELFF
.,TRBD2,TRBJ2-3,TRBV7-2,TGTGCCAGCAGCTTAGGACGGCGGGGGGGCACAGATACGCAGTATTTT,CASSLGRRGGTDTQYF
.,.,TRBJ2-3,TRBV29-1,TGCAGTTCCCGACCCGGGTCCCAAACAGATACGCAGTATTTT,CSSRPGSQTDTQYF
.,.,TRBJ2-3,TRBV28,TGTGCCAGCAGTACTACAGATACGCAGTATTTT,CASSTTDTQYF
.,.,TRBJ2-3,TRBV2,TGTGCCAGAGACGTCGCGGCATCAGATACGCAGTATTTT,CARDVAASDTQYF
.,.,TRBJ2-7,TRBV6-5,TGTGCCAGCAGCCCCCAGGAGGGACCCTACGAGCAGTACTTC,CASSPQEGPYEQYF
.,.,TRBJ1-2,TRBV7-6,TGTGCCAGCAGCCAGGGACACGGAGGCTACACCTTC,CASSQGHGGYTF
.,.,TRBJ1-1,TRBV19,TGTGCCAGTAGTTCCCAGGGTAATGAAGCTTTCTTT,CASSSQGNEAFF
.,TRBD1,TRBJ1-2,TRBV18,TGTGCCAGCTCACCGGTACAGGGGCCATTAAACTATGGCTACACCTTC,CASSPVQGPLNYGYTF
.,.,TRBJ2-1,TRBV11-2,TGTGCCAGCAGCTTAGGGCACAATGAGCAGTTCTTC,CASSLGHNEQFF
.,.,TRBJ1-5,TRBV2,TGTGCCAGCTCAAGAGGGCCGAATCAGCCCCAGCATTTT,CASSRGPNQPQHF
.,TRBD2,TRBJ2-1,TRBV7-6,TGTGCCAGCCGGGGGGACAATGAGCAGTTCTTC,CASRGDNEQFF
.,.,TRBJ1-1,TRBV29-1,TGCAGCGTTGATCAGGGGACGACTGAAGCTTTCTTT,CSVDQGTTEAFF
once,.,TRBJ2-4,TRBV2,TGTGCCAGCAGTGCTTTTGGCGGAGGTATTCAGTACTTC,CASSAFGGGIQYF
.,.,TRBJ2-7,TRBV28,TGTGCCAGCAGTTTGGTCTCCCCAAGCGCGCAGTACTTC,CASSLVSPSAQYF
.,TRBD1,TRBJ1-4,TRBV5-5,TGTGCCAGCAGCACCGTCGGGACAGCTAATGAAAAACTGTTTTTT,CASSTVGTANEKLFF
few,.,TRBJ1-5,TRBV11-2,TGTGCCAGCAGCCCGGGGGTGACATACGATCAGCCCCAGCATTTT,CASSPGVTYDQPQHF
.,.,TRBJ1-3,TRBV5-8,TGTGCCAGCAGCTCCGACAGCCTCTACTCTGGAAACACCATATATTTT,CASSSDSLYSGNTIYF
.,TRBD2,TRBJ2-2,TRBV5-6,TGTGCCAGCAGCTTGGAGCGGGGTGCGAACACCGGGGAGCTGTTTTTT,CASSLERGANTGELFF
.,.,TRBJ2-1,TRBV4-3,TGCGCCAGCAGCCAAGATGCTGGCAGGGTCGATGAGCAGTTCTTC,CASSQDAGRVDEQFF
few,TRBD2,TRBJ2-1,TRBV7-2,TGTGCCAGCAGCCCTAGCGGGGGGAGTAGTGAGCAGTTCTTC,CASSPSGGSSEQFF
.,TRBD2,TRBJ2-7,TRBV7-2,TGTGCCAGCACCAGAAGCGGGGGGAACCCGGGGGCCGAGCAGTACTTC,CASTRSGGNPGAEQYF
.,TRBD2,TRBJ2-1,TRBV2,TGTGCCAGCAGTGACCGACTAGCGGGGCCGAACAATGAGCAGTTCTTC,CASSDRLAGPNNEQFF
once,.,TRBJ2-1,TRBV11-2,TGTGCCAGCAGCTTAGCCCCGGGTGAGCAGTTCTTC,CASSLAPGEQFF
few,.,TRBJ2-1,TRBV6-5,TGTGCCAGCAGTCCATCGCGGGGCTACAATGAGCAGTTCTTC,CASSPSRGYNEQFF
.,.,TRBJ2-2,TRBV6-4,TGTGCCAGCAGTTTTGGCCTGAACACCGGGGAGCTGTTTTTT,CASSFGLNTGELFF
.,.,TRBJ1-1,TRBV6-1,TGTGCCAGCAGTGTAGGGGCGGAAGCTTTCTTT,CASSVGAEAFF
.,.,TRBJ2-2,TRBV27,TGTGCCAGCAGTCTCAGACAGGCCGTGACCGGGGAGCTGTTTTTT,CASSLRQAVTGELFF
once,.,TRBJ2-7,TRBV7-8,TGTGCCAGCAGCTTAAATGCGTACGAGCAGTACTTC,CASSLNAYEQYF
.,TRBD1,TRBJ1-6,TRBV5-6,TGTGCCAGCAGCTTGGTCCCAGGGGGCAGGGGAACCTATAATTCACCCCTCCACTTT,CASSLVPGGRGTYNSPLHF
.,.,TRBJ2-7,TRBV4-3,TGCGCCAGCAGCCAGTACCGGGGTCCCGAGCAGTACTTC,CASSQYRGPEQYF
few,.,TRBJ2-1,TRBV10-2,TGCGCCAGCAGTAACGATTGGGCAGACAATGAGCAGTTCTTC,CASSNDWADNEQFF
.,.,TRBJ2-1,TRBV11-2,TGTGCCAGCAGCTTAGAAAGGCAGGGAGAGCAGTTCTTC,CASSLERQGEQFF
few,.,TRBJ2-7,TRBV30,TGTGCCTGGGCTTACGGGACAGAGCAGTACTTC,CAWAYGTEQYF
.,TRBD1,TRBJ2-4,TRBV7-6,TGTGCCGCCGACCCACAGGGGGCGGCTGTGAACATTCAGTACTTC,CAADPQGAAVNIQYF
.,TRBD1,TRBJ2-7,TRBV6-6,TGTGCCAGCACCGGGACAGGGGTGATCTACGAGCAGTACTTC,CASTGTGVIYEQYF
.,TRBD2,TRBJ2-3,TRBV5-4,TGTGCCAGCAGCTTGGGTGCGGGGAGGGCAGATACGCAGTATTTT,CASSLGAGRADTQYF
once,TRBD1,TRBJ1-1,TRBV18,TGTGCCAGCTCACCGGGACAGAAACACACTGAAGCTTTCTTT,CASSPGQKHTEAFF
.,TRBD1,TRBJ1-5,TRBV6-1,TGTGCCAGCAGTCTCACAGGGGATCAGCCCCAGCATTTT,CASSLTGDQPQHF
few,TRBD2,TRBJ2-2,TRBV7-6,TGTGCCAGCAGCTTAGAGACTAGCGGACCAAGCGCCGGGGAGCTGTTTTTT,CASSLETSGPSAGELFF
.,TRBD1,TRBJ1-2,TRBV4-2,TGTGCCAGCAGCCAAGGGACAGGGAGGAACGATGGCTACACCTTC,CASSQGTGRNDGYTF
.,.,TRBJ2-7,TRBV5-1,TGCGCCAGCAGCTTGGAAGCGGGCCACGAGCAGTACTTC,CASSLEAGHEQYF
.,TRBD1,TRBJ2-2,TRBV19,TGTGCCAGTAGGACAGGGGGGACCGGGGAGCTGTTTTTT,CASRTGGTGELFF
.,.,TRBJ2-3,TRBV19,TGTGCCAGTAGTCAGACTGGCGGTAGAGGTACGCAGTATTTT,CASSQTGGRGTQYF
.,.,TRBJ2-7,TRBV13,TGTGCCAGCAGCTTAAGGGCAGGGCACTACGAGCAGTACTTC,CASSLRAGHYEQYF
.,TRBD2,TRBJ2-1,TRBV11-2,TGTGCCAGCAGCTCCCTAGGGGCGGGGGGAAACAATGAGCAGTTCTTC,CASSSLGAGGNNEQFF
.,.,TRBJ1-6,TRBV5-6,TGTGCCAGCAGCACGAGGAGGAGTGGTAATTCACCCCTCCACTTT,CASSTRRSGNSPLHF
.,.,TRBJ1-2,TRBV5-5,TGTGCCAGCAGCTTGGCCACAGGACCCTATGGCTACACCTTC,CASSLATGPYGYTF